The next 13 T cell receptor beta chains were all read from a single sample in a study of neurological immune-mediated disorders. From the 5' RACE reads, TCRdb called clonotypes with MiXCR, one entry per CDR3 protein. The sample includes some 66,000 distinct CDR3 sequences, 4.5% of them seen just once. The sequenced sample was PBMCs. These TCRs come from a young man with multiple sclerosis.

This clonotype was detected many times. The V and J genes are TRBV20-1 and TRBJ2-7, with D unclear. The CDR3 has 12 residues. CDR1 is DFQATT, CDR2 SNEGSKA, per germline (reference sequence). V lost 4 bases and J lost 0, with 7 bases in between. The CDR3 reads CSATGSSYEQYF. For the CDR3, the DNA is TGCAGTGCTACCGGCAGCTCCTACGAGCAGTACTTC.

The chain couples TRBV3-1 to TRBJ2-1; a weak D match, TRBD1 (6 bases). V was shortened by 2 bases and J by 2 bases, with 13 bases between the two germline ends. This CDR3 is 16 amino acids long. Germline assignment: CDR1 LGHDT and CDR2 YNNKEL (reference sequence). Here the CDR3 DNA reads TGTGCCAGCAGCCAAAAGTCCGGGACACCCTACAATGAGCAGTTCTTC. Translation gives CASSQKSGTPYNEQFF.

This clonotype was observed at least ten times. The V call is TRBV3-1, the J call TRBJ2-3; D call uncertain. CDR3 size: 13 residues. CDR1 is LGHDT, CDR2 YNNKEL, per germline (reference sequence). Trimming took 2 bases from V and 2 from J, leaving 5 bases between them. The CDR3 loop is CASSQRTTDTQYF. The CDR3 coding sequence is TGTGCCAGCAGCCAAAGGACCACAGATACGCAGTATTTT.

This clonotype was recorded many times. The V gene is TRBV3-1, the J gene TRBJ2-1, with TRBD2 identical over 9 bases. CDR3 length: 17 amino acids. V lost 2 bases and J lost 6; bases outside the gene matches: 11. Germline V lookup: CDR1 LGHDT, CDR2 YNNKEL (reference sequence). Here the CDR3 reads CASSQYALAGGLNEQFF. CDR3 DNA: TGTGCCAGCAGCCAATATGCACTGGCGGGGGGGCTCAATGAGCAGTTCTTC.

The sample holds many counts of this clonotype. The CDR3 sequence is CSVFGTSGLGEQFF. For the CDR3, the DNA is TGCAGTGTTTTTGGGACTAGCGGTCTTGGTGAGCAGTTCTTC. The gene calls are TRBV20-1 and TRBJ2-1; the match to TRBD2 covers 11 bases. Trimming took 7 bases from V and 9 from J; bases not matched to a gene: 11. This CDR3 is 14 amino acids long. Germline V gene lookup returns CDR1 DFQATT and CDR2 SNEGSKA (reference sequence).

Judged by abundance, this clonotype is medium-sized. This chain links TRBV9 with TRBJ1-1; D gene uncertain. CDR1 and CDR2 from the germline V gene are SGDLS and YYNGEE. The CDR3 runs to 18 residues. Trimming pared 4 bases from V and 0 bases from J, leaving 22 bases between. The CDR3 nucleotides read TGTGCCAGCAGCCCGCTTGGAGCCGCTACCCTTATGAACACTGAAGCTTTCTTT. This sequence encodes CASSPLGAATLMNTEAFF.

This clonotype showed up many times. This rearrangement joins TRBV7-9 to TRBJ2-2, with D unclear. The CDR3 covers 12 residues. Deletions cut 5 bases from V and 3 bases from J, with 4 bases between. The germline gives CDR1 SEHNR, CDR2 FQNEAQ (reference sequence). CDR3 residues: CASSRDTGELFF. The CDR3 DNA follows: TGTGCCAGCAGCCGAGACACCGGGGAGCTGTTTTTT.

This clonotype was seen ten or more times. The chain recombines TRBV20-1 with TRBJ2-5; TRBD2 aligns across 14 bases. After removal of 0 bases from V and 3 bases from J, the junction contained 3 bases not matched to a gene. Per germline, CDR1 DFQATT and CDR2 SNEGSKA (reference sequence). The CDR3 spans 16 residues. The CDR3 sequence: CSARDRGLAGEETQYF. Here the CDR3 DNA reads TGCAGTGCTAGAGATCGGGGACTAGCGGGGGAAGAGACCCAGTACTTC.

This clonotype was seen at least ten times. The rearrangement uses TRBV3-1 and TRBJ2-1; D may be TRBD2 (7 bases). CDR3 size: 16 residues. CDR1 and CDR2 from the germline V gene are LGHDT and YNNKEL (reference sequence). Deletions cut 4 bases from V and 3 bases from J, with 16 bases between. Here the CDR3 reads CASSPVGGAYYNEQFF. The CDR3 DNA sequence: TGTGCCAGCAGCCCTGTAGGGGGGGCCTACTACAATGAGCAGTTCTTC.

This clonotype was observed a handful of times. The chain is built from TRBV20-1 and TRBJ2-1, with D maybe TRBD2 (5 bases). CDR3 size: 15 residues. The V and J ends lost 1 base and 8 bases respectively, with 18 bases between them. Germline V gene lookup returns CDR1 DFQATT and CDR2 SNEGSKA (reference sequence). The CDR3: CSARGLPTAGHEQFF. DNA for the CDR3: TGCAGTGCTAGAGGGTTGCCGACCGCGGGTCATGAGCAGTTCTTC.

This clonotype was seen ten or more times. The V call is TRBV12-3 or TRBV12-4, the J call TRBJ1-5; D unresolved. The CDR3 contains 15 residues. Trimming left V 5 bases short and J 0 bases short, with 11 bases between. The CDR3 DNA is TGTGCCAGCAGTAAAGAGTCATTTAGCAATCAGCCCCAGCATTTT. It yields the protein CASSKESFSNQPQHF.

This clonotype was picked up a small number of times. The gene calls are TRBV3-1 and TRBJ1-5; D remains unclear. CDR1 LGHDT and CDR2 YNNKEL come from the germline V gene (reference sequence). This CDR3 is 15 amino acids long. Trimming shortened V by 1 base and J by 6 bases, and 13 bases separated the two germline ends. The CDR3 region has the DNA TGTGCCAGCAGCCAAGGGCTAGGTTGGGGTCAGCCCCAGCATTTT. This translates into CASSQGLGWGQPQHF.

This clonotype was counted at least ten times. Germline is not matched at one junction end, which may reflect a read error. The gene calls are TRBV5-1 and TRBJ2-7, with 11 positions matching TRBD1. The CDR3 is made up of 14 amino acids. Germline CDR1 is SGHRS and CDR2 is YFSETQ. CDR3 coding DNA: TGTGCCAGCAGCTTAGGGACAGGGGGCTACGAGCAGTACTTC. It is translated as CASSLGTGGYEQYF.